These 22 T cell receptor beta chains originate from one sample sequenced in a study of cytomegalovirus exposure and HLA in healthy donors (dated by TCRdb to about 2017). The protocol used for the library was the immunoSEQ multiplex PCR assay. For the multiplex PCR, a mixture combining 60 forward primers for TCR Vbeta segments and 13 reverse primers for TCR Jbeta segments was used. The clones in this table, taken by TCRdb from immuneACCESS, are in-frame only. Not every clone is retained; where verified, under half of the shortfall comes from an unresolved V gene, and the cause of the rest is unknown. The sample contains 140,000 or so clones, roughly 80% of them found a single time. The biggest ten clones account for about 4.4% of the sample. The specimen sequenced was PBMCs. These receptors came from a man aged 40-50 years in good health and CMV-seronegative.

This clone came up a few times. The chain carries TRBV6-5 and TRBJ1-4; 7 bases are shared with TRBD1. Unmatched junction bases numbered 9, after V lost 5 bases and J lost 15 bases. Germline lookup yields CDR1 MNHEY and CDR2 SVGAGI. The CDR3 is 12 amino acids. The CDR3 region is CASSVDRYTLFF. Here the CDR3 DNA reads TGTGCCAGCAGTGTGGACAGGTACACTTTGTTTTTT.

There are a few counts of this clone. The chain couples TRBV6-5 to TRBJ2-7; TRBD1 might be the D (6 bases). CDR1 is MNHEY and CDR2 is SVGAGI in the germline V gene. V lost 8 bases, J lost 2 bases, and 13 bases lay in between. This CDR3 is 13 amino acids long. The CDR3 nucleotides read TGTGCCAGCGGGACCACAGGGCCCTACGAGCAGTACTTC. Its protein product is CASGTTGPYEQYF.

The rearrangement uses TRBV19 and TRBJ1-5, with TRBD1 matching over 7 bases. Losses at the gene ends were 7 bases for V and 2 bases for J; bases not matched to a gene: 14. This CDR3 contains 17 residues. The germline V gene has CDR1 LNHDA and CDR2 SQIVND (reference sequence). The CDR3 sequence is CASTPRGTAGGNQPQHF. CDR3 sequence (DNA): TGTGCCAGTACCCCGCGAGGGACAGCGGGAGGCAATCAGCCCCAGCATTTT.

Worth noting for this clone: The junction does not match germline at one end; this may be a read error. The rearrangement uses TRBV30 and TRBJ1-1, with a weak D call TRBD1 (5 bases). CDR3 size: 13 residues. CDR1 and CDR2 (germline): GTSNPN, SVGIG (reference sequence). CDR3 loop: CARMGLVNAEAFF. The CDR3 DNA follows: TGTGCCCGAATGGGGCTAGTGAACGCTGAAGCTTTCTTT. Looking up the rest from reference TRBV30 and TRBJ1-1 gives the full variable domain: SQTIHQWPATLVQPVGSPLSLECTVEGTSNPNLYWYRQAAGRGLQLLFYSVGIGQISSEVPQNLSASRPQDRQFILSSKKLLLSDSGFYLCARMGLVNAEAFFGQGTRLTVV.

This clone was detected a few times. The rearrangement uses TRBV5-6 and TRBJ2-6; D perhaps matches TRBD2 (5 bases). The germline CDR1 and CDR2 sequences are SGHDT and YYEEEE. This CDR3 spans 16 amino acids. Trimming took 0 bases from V and 2 from J, leaving 9 bases between them. CDR3 nucleotides: TGTGCCAGCAGCTTGGCGGGGTCGGCTGGGGCCAACGTCCTGACTTTC. Its protein is CASSLAGSAGANVLTF.

V and J are TRBV5-1 and TRBJ1-1, with TRBD1 identical over 10 bases. The germline gives CDR1 SGHRS, CDR2 YFSETQ. Trimming removed 1 base from V and 0 bases from J; junction bases left unmatched: 12. This CDR3 comprises 19 residues. The CDR3 spells CASSLTRPDRGNLNTEAFF. In DNA form, the CDR3 reads TGCGCCAGCAGCTTGACCCGTCCGGACAGGGGGAATCTGAACACTGAAGCTTTCTTT.

The chain carries TRBV5-4 and TRBJ2-5; a possible D gene is TRBD1 (5 bases). V was shortened by 0 bases and J by 7 bases, with 13 bases between the two germline ends. The CDR3 runs to 14 residues. Germline CDR1 and CDR2: SGHNT and YYREEE (reference sequence). Here the CDR3 DNA reads TGTGCCAGCAGCTTGGTTGGCAGCCAGGGGACCCAGTACTTC. This encodes CASSLVGSQGTQYF.

This rearrangement joins TRBV27 to TRBJ2-3, with 8 bases lining up with TRBD2. Looked up from germline, CDR1 is MNHEY and CDR2 is SMNVEV (reference sequence). V was clipped by 2 bases and J by 4 bases; unmatched bases: 2. This CDR3 comprises 14 residues. In nucleotides, the CDR3 is TGTGCCAGCAGTTTAGTTAGCGGGGCAGATACGCAGTATTTT. It is translated as CASSLVSGADTQYF.

The gene calls are TRBV27 and TRBJ2-2; maybe TRBD2 (6 bases). Between the trimmed V and J ends, which lost 3 bases and 4 bases, there was a span of 12 bases. Germline lookup yields CDR1 MNHEY and CDR2 SMNVEV (reference sequence). This CDR3 is built from 15 residues. The CDR3, as DNA: TGTGCCAGCAGTTTCGGAGGGCTCTCCACCGGGGAGCTGTTTTTT. It yields the protein CASSFGGLSTGELFF.

J is TRBJ2-1 and V is TRBV5-4; 7 nucleotides match TRBD1. Germline trimming cut 4 bases from V and 3 bases from J; bases unmatched to any gene: 4. Germline lookup yields CDR1 SGHNT and CDR2 YYREEE (reference sequence). The CDR3 length is 14 residues. CDR3 sequence (DNA): TGTGCCAGCAGCCCCGACAGGGTCTACAATGAGCAGTTCTTC. Its protein product is CASSPDRVYNEQFF.

This clone was counted between two and nine times. V usage is TRBV25-1 and J usage is TRBJ2-5; the match to TRBD2 covers 9 bases. Looked up from germline, CDR1 is MGHDK and CDR2 is SYGVNS. J lost 4 bases, V lost 6 bases, and 15 bases had no gene match. CDR3 length equals 17 residues. The DNA for the CDR3 is TGTGCCAGCAGCGAGGTGGGAGCGGGACTAGCTGTAGAGACCCAGTACTTC. Its protein is CASSEVGAGLAVETQYF.

The chain joins TRBV7-2 to TRBJ1-6, with TRBD1 identical over 7 bases. The germline gives CDR1 SGHTA, CDR2 FQGNSA. The length of the CDR3 is 13 residues. J gave up 10 bases and V 6 bases, and 6 bases lay outside the gene matches. The CDR3 DNA is TGTGCCAGCAGGGCAGGGGGTGGGTCACCCCTCCACTTT. As protein: CASRAGGGSPLHF.

The chain couples TRBV5-6 to TRBJ1-5; possible D gene TRBD1, 6 bases. CDR1 SGHDT and CDR2 YYEEEE come from the germline V gene. The CDR3 contains 17 residues. The ends were cut back, 2 bases at V and 0 bases at J, with 15 bases in the middle. The chain's CDR3 is CASSFRGLGYSNQPQHF. In nucleotides, the CDR3 is TGTGCCAGCAGCTTTAGGGGGTTGGGGTATAGCAATCAGCCCCAGCATTTT. The whole variable domain, filled in from reference TRBV5-6 and TRBJ1-5, reads DAGVTQSPTHLIKTRGQQVTLRCSPKSGHDTVSWYQQALGQGPQFIFQYYEEEERQRGNFPDRFSGHQFPNYSSELNVNALLLGDSALYLCASSFRGLGYSNQPQHFGDGTRLSIL.

The chain joins TRBV7-7 to TRBJ2-1; TRBD1 matches 7 bases. V lost 5 bases to trimming and J lost 4 bases; unmatched junction nucleotides: 5. This CDR3 is built from 14 residues. The germline gives CDR1 SSHAT, CDR2 FNYEAQ (reference sequence). CDR3 sequence: CASSADRSYNEQFF. DNA of the CDR3: TGTGCCAGCAGCGCGGACAGGTCGTACAATGAGCAGTTCTTC.

This chain connects TRBV7-2 to TRBJ1-2; 7 nucleotides match TRBD1. The ends lost 3 bases at V and 7 bases at J; junction bases unmatched: 5. CDR3 length: 13 amino acids. Germline-derived CDR1 and CDR2 are SGHTA and FQGNSA. Here the CDR3 DNA reads TGTGCCAGCAGCTTCGACAGGGTGGCTGGCTACACCTTC. Its protein product is CASSFDRVAGYTF.

The genes are TRBV7-9 and TRBJ1-6; D unresolved. Germline V lookup: CDR1 SEHNR, CDR2 FQNEAQ (reference sequence). The CDR3 has 18 amino acids. With 5 bases removed from V and 8 bases from J, the gap between germline ends came to 25 bases. The CDR3 DNA sequence: TGTGCCAGCAGCCCCCGGCAAGGCCCGGGAGTAATGCATTCACCCCTCCACTTT. Protein sequence: CASSPRQGPGVMHSPLHF. Based on the CDR3 plus reference TRBV7-9 and TRBJ1-6, the full variable domain is DTGVSQNPRHKITKRGQNVTFRCDPISEHNRLYWYRQTLGQGPEFLTYFQNEAQLEKSRLLSDRFSAERPKGSFSTLEIQRTEQGDSAMYLCASSPRQGPGVMHSPLHFGNGTRLTVT.

This clone was detected a few times. The rearrangement uses TRBV9 and TRBJ1-6; 9 positions match TRBD1. The CDR3 extends over 16 amino acids. Trimming took 4 bases from V and 5 from J; bases not matched to a gene: 7. Per the germline V gene, CDR1 is SGDLS and CDR2 is YYNGEE. CDR3 DNA sequence: TGTGCCAGCAGCCCGCCCGGGACAGGGAATAATTCACCCCTCCACTTT. The encoded protein is CASSPPGTGNNSPLHF.

This clone was observed a few times. This chain links TRBV28 with TRBJ2-7; D is perhaps TRBD1 (5 bases). This CDR3 spans 12 amino acids. The germline V gene encodes CDR1 MDHEN and CDR2 SYDVKM. V dropped 5 bases and J dropped 4 bases, with 9 bases sitting between them. The CDR3 loop is CASSGDSYEQYF. CDR3 nucleotides: TGTGCCAGCAGTGGTGACAGTTACGAGCAGTACTTC.

V usage is TRBV14 and J usage is TRBJ2-1; 8 nucleotides line up with TRBD1. CDR1 is SGHDN and CDR2 is FVKESK in the germline V gene. Trimming took 0 bases from V and 7 from J; bases not matched to a gene: 5. The CDR3 spans 15 residues. This CDR3 reads CASSQDGQGGNEQFF. The CDR3 nucleotides are TGTGCCAGCAGCCAAGACGGACAGGGAGGAAATGAGCAGTTCTTC.

The rearrangement joins TRBV7-6 to TRBJ1-2; D is possibly TRBD1 (5 bases). Trimming left V 6 bases short and J 4 bases short, with 18 bases between. This CDR3 comprises 15 residues. Germline CDR1 and CDR2: SGHVS and FNYEAQ. The CDR3 nucleotides read TGTGCCAGCAGTTTATCCATGGGGCAGGGCTATGGCTACACCTTC. This sequence encodes CASSLSMGQGYGYTF.

V is TRBV9 and J is TRBJ2-6; the match to TRBD2 covers 8 bases. Looked up from germline, CDR1 is SGDLS and CDR2 is YYNGEE. Trimming took 0 bases from V and 0 from J; bases not matched to a gene: 5. The CDR3 is 18 amino acids. CDR3 sequence (DNA): TGTGCCAGCAGCGTAGACAGCGGGGGCTCCTCTGGGGCCAACGTCCTGACTTTC. Translated, it gives CASSVDSGGSSGANVLTF.

The genes are TRBV29-1 and TRBJ2-7, with D perhaps matching TRBD1 (5 bases). V shed 1 base and J shed 12 bases, with 13 bases lying between them. Germline values: CDR1 SQVTM, CDR2 ANQGSEA. CDR3 length: 11 residues. The chain's CDR3 is CSVEVGTGRYF. For the CDR3, the DNA is TGCAGCGTTGAAGTTGGAACAGGCCGGTACTTC.